These T cell receptor beta chains were read from a single sample in a study of memory CD4+ T cells and cytomegalovirus serostatus. Using immunoSEQ multiplex PCR, the repertoire was profiled, and TCRdb retains in-frame clones only, with some absent. This sample has about 58,000 clones, with about four fifths found just once. Sequencing was performed on memory CD4+ T cells from blood. The receptors derive from an adult in good health and CMV-seronegative. Some clones in this sample may be carry-over from other donors' samples. Both conserved end residues are part of each CDR3. A D gene is named only where the DNA matches it firmly. Clone size, where shown, is once, few, many, or a class for clones that have expanded.

J gene	D gene	clone size	V gene	CDR3 DNA	CDR3 protein
TRBJ1-2	NA	NA	TRBV11-2	TGTGCCAGCAGCTTAGCAGGCGGGGGCGGAGGCTACACCTTC	CASSLAGGGGGYTF
TRBJ2-1	NA	NA	TRBV28	TGTGCCAGCAGTCCCCCTCGAGGGGGCTACAATGAGCAGTTCTTC	CASSPPRGGYNEQFF
TRBJ1-5	NA	few	TRBV2	TGTGCCAGCACCCGGGACCGGAATCAGCCCCAGCATTTT	CASTRDRNQPQHF
TRBJ2-7	NA	NA	TRBV9	TGTGCCAGCAGCGTAGGGGGGCCCGGAGACGAGCAGTACTTC	CASSVGGPGDEQYF
TRBJ2-5	NA	NA	TRBV7-8	TGTGCCAGCAGCCGAGGACTGATGGAGACCCAGTACTTC	CASSRGLMETQYF
TRBJ1-2	TRBD1	NA	TRBV28	TGTGCCAGCAGCCCGGGACAGGGCTTAAATGGCTACACCTTC	CASSPGQGLNGYTF
TRBJ1-2	NA	once	TRBV9	TGTGCCAGCAGCGTCCAGGGAGTGGACTATGGCTACACCTTC	CASSVQGVDYGYTF
TRBJ2-7	NA	NA	TRBV28	TGTGCCGGGGGCCCAGGTCCCTACGAGCAGTACTTC	CAGGPGPYEQYF
TRBJ1-2	NA	NA	TRBV19	TGTGCCAGTAGTAGGGACCACGGTGGCTATGGCTACACCTTC	CASSRDHGGYGYTF
TRBJ1-2	NA	NA	TRBV28	TGTGCCAGCACCACTATGGATTCCAGTTTCGGCTATGGCTACACCTTC	CASTTMDSSFGYGYTF
TRBJ1-1	NA	once	TRBV12-5	TGTGCTAGTGGTTTGGCGGTATCAGGGTACACTGAAGCTTTCTTT	CASGLAVSGYTEAFF
TRBJ2-3	NA	NA	TRBV30	TGTGCCTGGAGTGTACTGAGCACAGATACGCAGTATTTT	CAWSVLSTDTQYF
TRBJ1-6	NA	NA	TRBV15	TGTGCCACCAGGGACTCCTATAATTCACCCCTCCACTTT	CATRDSYNSPLHF
TRBJ2-7	TRBD2	NA	TRBV28	TGTGCCAGCAGAAACAGCGGGGCCAGCCCCTACGAGCAGTACTTC	CASRNSGASPYEQYF
TRBJ2-1	NA	once	TRBV11-2	TGTGCCAGCAGCTTCGCGGCCCTCAAGGAGCAGTTCTTC	CASSFAALKEQFF
TRBJ2-1	TRBD2	NA	TRBV4-1	TGCGCCAGCAGCCAAGAGAATAGCGGGAGTGTTTCCTACAATGAGCAGTTCTTC	CASSQENSGSVSYNEQFF
TRBJ2-3	TRBD2	NA	TRBV28	TGTGCCAGCCGGCGAGCGGGGGGGACAGATACGCAGTATTTT	CASRRAGGTDTQYF
TRBJ2-5	TRBD2	NA	TRBV27	TGTGCCAGCAGGAAGCGGGGCCACCAAGAGACCCAGTACTTC	CASRKRGHQETQYF
TRBJ1-5	NA	NA	TRBV14	TGTGCCAGCAGCCAAGATTCTACGGCGTTGAATCAGCCCCAGCATTTT	CASSQDSTALNQPQHF
TRBJ1-2	NA	NA	TRBV30	TGTGCCTGGAGTTTAGGAGTCTACGCCGATGGCTACACCTTC	CAWSLGVYADGYTF
TRBJ2-1	TRBD2	NA	TRBV29-1	TGCAGCGTTGAAAAGACTAGCGGGAGGAGTAGTGAGCAGTTCTTC	CSVEKTSGRSSEQFF
TRBJ1-1	NA	once	TRBV7-8	TGTGCCAGCGCCCAGAACACTGAAGCTTTCTTT	CASAQNTEAFF
TRBJ2-5	NA	NA	TRBV4-3	TGCGCCAGCAGCCCCGGGGGAACTACCCAAGAGACCCAGTACTTC	CASSPGGTTQETQYF
TRBJ1-1	NA	few	TRBV6-6	TGTGCCAGCAGTTTGCGGGCGCGAAGCACTGAAGCTTTCTTT	CASSLRARSTEAFF
TRBJ2-1	TRBD2	NA	TRBV7-2	TGTGCCAGCAGCTACGGGCGGGGGGGCCGCAATGAGCAGTTCTTC	CASSYGRGGRNEQFF
TRBJ2-1	NA	NA	TRBV6-1	TGTGCCAGCAGCCCGGGTCCTGCCTCCAATGAGCAGTTCTTC	CASSPGPASNEQFF
TRBJ1-2	NA	NA	TRBV28	TGTGCCAGCAGTTTGGTAGACTATGGCTACACCTTC	CASSLVDYGYTF
TRBJ2-2	NA	NA	TRBV27	TGTGCCAGCAGTTTAACCATGCACACCGGGGAGCTGTTTTTT	CASSLTMHTGELFF
TRBJ1-1	NA	once	TRBV7-2	TGTGCCAGCAGCTTTGCAGGGACGAACACTGAAGCTTTCTTT	CASSFAGTNTEAFF
TRBJ2-3	NA	NA	TRBV28	TGTGCCAGCAGGGGGACTGCCGCTAGCACAGATACGCAGTATTTT	CASRGTAASTDTQYF
TRBJ1-2	NA	NA	TRBV6-1	TGTGCCAGCACTAAAGTGGGGGCTAACTATGGCTACACCTTC	CASTKVGANYGYTF
TRBJ2-1	NA	NA	TRBV30	TGTGCCTGGAGTTCCGGACAGGGCGGGAGGTCCTACAATGAGCAGTTCTTC	CAWSSGQGGRSYNEQFF
TRBJ1-1	TRBD1	NA	TRBV7-6	TGTGCCAGCAGCGGACAGGGATTGACAACTGAAGCTTTCTTT	CASSGQGLTTEAFF
TRBJ1-2	NA	NA	TRBV29-1	TGCAGCGTTGAAGTTAACGGCAGGGAGAACTATGGCTACACCTTC	CSVEVNGRENYGYTF
TRBJ2-3	NA	NA	TRBV5-1	TGCGCCAGCAGCTCCCCGGGTTGGGATACGCAGTATTTT	CASSSPGWDTQYF